This T cell receptor (beta chain) was obtained from a study of immune evolution from preneoplasia to lung adenocarcinoma. Study-wide context: HLA loss of heterozygosity: around 6.5% AIS, less than 18% MIA, about 35% ADC, none AAH.

Each case's diagnosis was confirmed by two pathologists on H&E. Germline CDR1 reads MDHEN; CDR2 reads SYDVKM. The CDR3 totals 14 residues. The V end lost 6 bases, the J end lost 7 bases, and 18 bases lay between the germline ends. Only in-frame clones appear in the TCRdb table, and some are missing; sequencing was by immunoSEQ multiplex PCR. The sample lists thousands of clones, about three quarters seen once, with 5.5% to 6% in the top ten. This TCR was sampled from a person between 50 and 60 years old with lung adenocarcinoma. Sequencing was carried out using FFPE invasive lung adenocarcinoma tissue. This chain uses TRBV28 with TRBJ1-2; D is perhaps TRBD1 (6 bases). CDR3 bases: TGTGCCAGCAGGTCTCTGAGGGGGGAACGTGGCTACACCTTC. Translated, it gives CASRSLRGERGYTF.